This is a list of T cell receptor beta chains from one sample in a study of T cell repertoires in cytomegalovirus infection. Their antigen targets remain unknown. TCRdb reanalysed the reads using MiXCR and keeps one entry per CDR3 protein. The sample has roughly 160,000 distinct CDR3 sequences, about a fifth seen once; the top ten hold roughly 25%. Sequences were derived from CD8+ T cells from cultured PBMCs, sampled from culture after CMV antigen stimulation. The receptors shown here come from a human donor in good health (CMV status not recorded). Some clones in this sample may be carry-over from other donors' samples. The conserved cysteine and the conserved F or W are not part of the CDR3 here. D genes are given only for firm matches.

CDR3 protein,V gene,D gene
ASSQQGNEKLF,TRBV14,.
AWSVMVDLGYT,TRBV30,.
ASSENTEAF,TRBV12-3/TRBV12-4,.
ASSSGTGLYEQY,TRBV12-3/TRBV12-4,TRBD1
ASIAGNTEAF,TRBV27,.
ASNQGGNTEAF,TRBV7-2,TRBD1
ASSPTASQPQH,TRBV12-3/TRBV12-4,.
ASSLQSGRFSYEQY,TRBV12-3/TRBV12-4,.
ASSKWGQKTEAF,TRBV6-5,.
ASSPTSGGLYNEQF,TRBV7-2,TRBD2
ATSPAGDTQY,TRBV7-6,TRBD2
ASSETGGGYEQY,TRBV6-6,TRBD1
ASSSPRNQLKNTEAF,TRBV6-2/TRBV6-3,.
ASSPSGGGSSNQPQH,TRBV7-9,.
ASGENSPLH,TRBV7-8,.
ASSLDFYEQY,TRBV12-3/TRBV12-4,.
ASSFDGAGEQY,TRBV12-3/TRBV12-4,.
ASSQPSRDYTTGEQY,TRBV7-9,TRBD2
ASSLGRGTYGYT,TRBV7-8,TRBD1
ASSQVSRGSSYNEQF,TRBV4-1,TRBD2
ASSMMGNQPQH,TRBV19,.
ASSQRQPGSAYNEQF,TRBV19,.
ASSPRQGVDQPQH,TRBV4-1,TRBD1
SVGSGGEGEKLF,TRBV29-1,.
ATTYSYNSPLH,TRBV19,.
ATSRGTGGYQPQH,TRBV24-1,TRBD1
ASSSDREVGQPQH,TRBV7-2,TRBD1
ASSLYVSDAEAF,TRBV28,.
ASSTDGGYGYT,TRBV12-3/TRBV12-4,.
ASSSGTQNSLEQY,TRBV6-5,.
ASSFEWRGGAPEAF,TRBV5-5,.
ASSEEQSGGGYPYEQY,TRBV25-1,TRBD2
ASSPGVGPNTEAF,TRBV4-1,.
ASSPRQASLTDTQY,TRBV4-1,.
ASSSSGQVNYEQY,TRBV7-9,TRBD1
ASRYSPFRDRGEGDTEAF,TRBV5-1,TRBD1
ASSRTLGRIHTEAF,TRBV6-6,.
ASSPRPGGETQY,TRBV27,TRBD2
ASSQDLGGTSNNEQF,TRBV4-3,.
ASSPWTSGGPNTGELF,TRBV19,TRBD2
ASSPALGGAGELF,TRBV7-2,TRBD2
ARCSRGPNDEKLF,TRBV6-4,.
ASSLTSGGHREQF,TRBV7-2,TRBD2